In its sample, the clone carrying this TCR beta chain was seen a few times. The antigen is unknown. The data originate from a study of beta chain features in type 1 diabetes. Study overall: The study found patients and healthy donors alike in age, gender and cell yields. Investigators examined under 140 million sorted cells across all samples.

The study's findings and limits: Possibly, sequencing cDNA over-represented cells that had high TCR expression levels. A moderate, significant TCRB CDR3 shortening appeared in type 1 diabetes across four CD4+ subsets.

What was sequenced were expressed TCRB transcripts, since all of the isolated RNA had been reverse transcribed. Clones were read by immunoSEQ multiplex PCR, and TCRdb kept only the in-frame ones, dropping some. Seen here are around 690,000 clones, approximately 13% observed once, and the top ten hold roughly 0.12%. Germline V CDR1 and CDR2: SNHLY, FYNNEI. This CDR3 is 12 amino acids long. Trimming removed 11 bases from V and 3 bases from J; junction bases left unmatched: 6. Material: naive CD4+ T cells from blood. This chain connects TRBV2 to TRBJ2-7; 8 bases are shared with TRBD2. The origin of this receptor is a man aged 25-45 years with type 1 diabetes. Here the CDR3 reads CASSGGGYEQYF. CDR3 DNA: TGTGCCTCCTCGGGAGGGGGCTACGAGCAGTACTTC.